Described below is a single T cell receptor (beta chain) sequence and its context. The data were obtained in a study of blood T cell repertoires in COVID-19. Study in general: COVID-19 samples from acute and convalescent phases originated in the United States, Italy and Spain.

The V gene lost 4 bases and the J gene lost 6 bases, with 19 bases spanning the gap. This CDR3 comprises 16 residues. Germline V lookup: CDR1 KGHSH, CDR2 LQKENI. Participant ages covered about 18 to 100 years across approximately 25 US areas. Grouping used clinical history reported by participants in a survey and questionnaire. Sequenced by immunoSEQ multiplex PCR; TCRdb stores in-frame clones only, minus some. The table shows approximately 250,000 clones, with about 89% occurring only once. The TCR was taken from a woman in her twenties or thirties who had recovered from COVID-19. Sample: PBMCs or T cells enriched from blood (not recorded which). V and J are TRBV18 and TRBJ1-5; weak D call: TRBD1 (6 bases). CDR3 amino acids: CASSQSPRGGSQPQHF. The DNA of the CDR3 is TGTGCCAGCTCACAGAGTCCCCGGGGGGGCTCTCAGCCCCAGCATTTT.